These T cell receptor beta chains were read from a single sample in a study of T cell responses to AZD1222 COVID-19 vaccine. Produced via immunoSEQ multiplex PCR; TCRdb's table is partial and in-frame only. Of under 170,000 clones detected, 92% appear once; the ten largest clones hold roughly 3.4%. Sample: peripheral blood, taken 28 days after the second AZD1222 dose. The receptors were sampled from an adult who received the AZD1222 COVID-19 vaccine. Both conserved end residues are part of each CDR3. Each record gives: V gene, J gene, D gene, clone size, CDR3 DNA, CDR3 protein. The D gene is left open where the match is weak. Part of the rows lack a size; the others show once, few, many or a class for expanded clones.

>TRBV11-3|TRBJ2-7|.|.
TGTGCCAGCAGCTTCAGGGGCTACGAGCAGTACTTC
CASSFRGYEQYF
>TRBV28|TRBJ2-7|.|.
TGTGCCAGCAGTTTGGAGGGGGGGGTCGAGCAGTACTTC
CASSLEGGVEQYF
>TRBV5-6|TRBJ2-7|.|.
TGTGCCAGCAGCTCGGAGGTGTCCTACGAGCAGTACTTC
CASSSEVSYEQYF
>TRBV19|TRBJ2-3|.|once
TGTGCCAGTGGGTTTGGTCGAGATACGCAGTATTTT
CASGFGRDTQYF
>TRBV2|TRBJ1-1|.|.
TGTGCCAGCAGACTGAGTTGGGGAGGCACTGAAGCTTTCTTT
CASRLSWGGTEAFF
>TRBV11-2|TRBJ2-2|TRBD1|.
TGTGCCAGCAGCCCCGGACAGGGCCCCACCGGGGAGCTGTTTTTT
CASSPGQGPTGELFF
>TRBV14|TRBJ2-5|TRBD2|.
TGTGCCAGCAGCCGCCGTCGCGGGAGTCGAGAGACCCAGTACTTC
CASSRRRGSRETQYF
>TRBV13|TRBJ2-7|TRBD2|.
TGTGCCAGCAGCCATCCTAGCGGAGGGAACGAGCAGTACTTC
CASSHPSGGNEQYF
>TRBV7-9|TRBJ1-2|.|few
TGTGCCAGCAGCTCGAAAGACAGACTCTATGGCTACACCTTC
CASSSKDRLYGYTF
>TRBV4-2|TRBJ1-1|.|once
TGTGCCAGCAGCGAAGTGGAGGGGCTGGACACTGAAGCTTTCTTT
CASSEVEGLDTEAFF
>TRBV6-6|TRBJ1-6|TRBD1|.
TGTGCCAGCAGTTACCCTGGGACAGGGGGAACACCCCTCCACTTT
CASSYPGTGGTPLHF